This TCR beta chain was sequenced during a study of cytomegalovirus exposure and HLA in healthy donors. Study-wide results and limits: By a later analysis, the bulk of CMV-associated TCR beta chains appeared HLA-restricted.

PCR involved 60 Vbeta and 13 Jbeta primers. Sequencing was performed with immunoSEQ multiplex PCR; in TCRdb, only in-frame clones are kept and a portion is missing. The table records approximately 76,000 clones, roughly two thirds of them present only once. In the case of this clone: Its antigen is currently unknown.

Trimming shortened V by 3 bases and J by 1 base, and 12 bases separated the two germline ends. The germline V gene encodes CDR1 LGHNA and CDR2 YSLEER. This CDR3 spans 15 amino acids. Sequencing input: PBMCs. The TCR sequence derives from a woman between 40 and 55 years old in good health and CMV-seropositive. The V gene is TRBV4-3, the J gene TRBJ1-1; no firm D call. The CDR3 is CASSQVPTGNTEAFF. In DNA form, the CDR3 reads TGCGCCAGCAGCCAGGTCCCGACGGGGAACACTGAAGCTTTCTTT.